This T cell receptor (beta chain) was identified in a study of CD8+ T cells in alopecia areata. V was trimmed by 0 bases and J by 10 bases, leaving 13 bases between them. Germline CDR1 reads MGHRA; CDR2 reads YSYEKL. CDR3 length: 14 residues. Study observations and caveats: Sequencing of scalp samples also captures resident alphabeta T cells of normal skin. An increase in clonality over normal scalp was evident in lesional scalp, especially alopecia totalis/universalis.

CD4+ and CD8+ T cells were sorted from PBMCs stained for CD3, CD4 and CD8. A note on this clone: Its antigen is unidentified.

In each case, RNA was isolated and then reverse transcribed into cDNA as the sequencing template. The table came from immunoSEQ multiplex PCR; TCRdb's copy has only in-frame clones and leaves some out. The data show 200,000 or so clones, roughly 56% seen once. The J gene is TRBJ2-1, the V gene TRBV4-1; D is undetermined. The receptor was isolated from a human donor in good health. What was sequenced was CD8+ T cells sorted from blood. CDR3 coding DNA: TGCGCCAGCAGCCAAGATCCCCTACTGCCAGAGCAGTTCTTC. This gives the protein CASSQDPLLPEQFF.